Presented here are 26 T cell receptor beta chains from one specimen sequenced in a study of cytomegalovirus exposure and HLA in healthy donors. It was with 60 Vbeta and 13 Jbeta primers that the PCR ran. The repertoire was sequenced with immunoSEQ multiplex PCR; TCRdb's copy has only in-frame clones and lacks some. Of approximately 41,000 clones listed, 81% are singletons. Sample: PBMCs. All receptors derive from a man aged 50-59 years in good health and CMV-seronegative.

This clone was found a few times. The chain is built from TRBV9 and TRBJ2-1; TRBD2 matches 11 bases. The CDR3 extends over 15 amino acids. Germline CDR1 is SGDLS and CDR2 is YYNGEE. V lost 2 bases, J lost 9 bases, and 7 bases stayed unmatched. CDR3 nucleotide sequence: TGTGCCAGCAGCGTTATAGCGGGGGGGCAGTTTGAGCAGTTCTTC. This codes for CASSVIAGGQFEQFF. Drawing the rest from reference TRBV9 and TRBJ2-1, the complete variable domain is DSGVTQTPKHLITATGQRVTLRCSPRSGDLSVYWYQQSLDQGLQFLIQYYNGEERAKGNILERFSAQQFPDLHSELNLSSLELGDSALYFCASSVIAGGQFEQFFGPGTRLTVL.

The rearrangement joins TRBV13 to TRBJ2-7; tentatively, D is TRBD1 (6 bases). With 4 bases removed from V and 4 bases from J, the gap between germline ends came to 11 bases. The CDR3 has 13 amino acids. CDR1 PRHDT and CDR2 FYEKMQ come from the germline V gene (reference sequence). CDR3: CASSSRTGYEQYF. CDR3 nucleotide sequence: TGTGCCAGCAGCTCTCGAACAGGGTACGAGCAGTACTTC.

The chain links TRBV6-1 to TRBJ1-2; 9 positions match TRBD1. The V and J ends lost 7 bases and 3 bases, in that order; junction bases with no gene match: 6. This CDR3 has 14 residues. Germline CDR1 MNHNS, CDR2 SASEGT. CDR3 coding DNA: TGTGCCAGCACGGGACAGGGTACCGACTATGGCTACACCTTC. The encoded protein is CASTGQGTDYGYTF.

The sample holds one count of this clone. The CDR3 protein is CASSAGLAGAQETQYF. CDR3 nucleotides: TGTGCCAGCAGCGCGGGACTAGCGGGGGCCCAAGAGACCCAGTACTTC. V is TRBV7-2 and J is TRBJ2-5; TRBD2 agrees at 14 bases. J gave up 1 base and V 5 bases, and 3 bases lay outside the gene matches. The CDR3 has 16 amino acids. Germline V gene data show CDR1 as SGHTA and CDR2 as FQGNSA.

The J gene is TRBJ2-5, the V gene TRBV29-1, with D tentatively TRBD1 (5 bases). The V end lost 4 bases, the J end lost 1 base, and 7 bases lay between the germline ends. CDR1 and CDR2 (germline): SQVTM, ANQGSEA. The CDR3 spans 12 residues. The DNA for the CDR3 is TGCAGCGTTGCGCAGGGCCAAGAGACCCAGTACTTC. Amino acid sequence: CSVAQGQETQYF.

The V and J genes are TRBV6-5 and TRBJ1-1; no clear D. The CDR3 is 13 residues long. Germline V gene sequence: CDR1 MNHEY, CDR2 SVGAGI. Trimming pared 5 bases from V and 1 base from J, leaving 8 bases between. Written as DNA, the CDR3 is TGTGCCAGCAGTGAGAGAGGGAACACTGAAGCTTTCTTT. Encoded protein: CASSERGNTEAFF.

The chain carries TRBV25-1 and TRBJ2-1; the D gene is possibly TRBD2 (6 bases). Looked up from germline, CDR1 is MGHDK and CDR2 is SYGVNS. The CDR3 sequence is 16 residues long. Trimming took off 5 bases at V and 1 base at J, with 15 bases between the two ends. CDR3: CASSLRGTQSYNEQFF. The CDR3 coding sequence is TGTGCCAGCAGTCTACGCGGGACTCAGTCCTACAATGAGCAGTTCTTC.

The chain joins TRBV5-1 to TRBJ1-1; 8 nucleotides agree with TRBD1. The CDR3 is 16 residues long. Germline loops: CDR1 SGHRS, CDR2 YFSETQ. Losses at the gene ends were 1 base for V and 3 bases for J; bases not matched to a gene: 8. CDR3 sequence (DNA): TGCGCCAGCAGCTTGCGTGACAGGGGAGGGGACACTGAAGCTTTCTTT. It codes for CASSLRDRGGDTEAFF.

In this sample, this clone turned up a few times. The chain has TRBV4-1 and TRBJ1-2, with 7 bases identical to TRBD1. Germline loops: CDR1 MGHRA, CDR2 YSYEKL. The ends lost 3 bases at V and 4 bases at J; junction bases unmatched: 8. This CDR3 spans 15 amino acids. As DNA, the CDR3 is TGCGCCAGCAGCCAGACAGGGCGCGGGCTCTATGGCTACACCTTC. Translating gives CASSQTGRGLYGYTF.

This rearrangement joins TRBV18 to TRBJ2-2; D is ambiguous. The length of the CDR3 is 16 residues. Germline V gene lookup returns CDR1 KGHSH and CDR2 LQKENI. V was trimmed by 6 bases and J by 6 bases, leaving 20 bases between them. The CDR3 sequence: CASSPPVAGLSGELFF. The CDR3 DNA is TGTGCCAGCTCCCCCCCGGTGGCAGGCCTATCCGGGGAGCTGTTTTTT.

This clone was detected once. V is TRBV5-6 and J is TRBJ2-3; 8 nucleotides align to TRBD2. This CDR3 has 16 residues. The V gene end was trimmed by 5 bases and the J gene end by 0 bases; junction bases not matched to a gene: 8. Per germline, CDR1 SGHDT and CDR2 YYEEEE. This CDR3 reads CASRGDRGGSTDTQYF. DNA for the CDR3: TGTGCCAGCAGGGGCGATCGGGGGGGTAGCACAGATACGCAGTATTTT. Full variable domain (remainder filled in from reference TRBV5-6 and TRBJ2-3): DAGVTQSPTHLIKTRGQQVTLRCSPKSGHDTVSWYQQALGQGPQFIFQYYEEEERQRGNFPDRFSGHQFPNYSSELNVNALLLGDSALYLCASRGDRGGSTDTQYFGPGTRLTVL.

V is TRBV13 and J is TRBJ1-6, with D tentatively TRBD1 (6 bases). With 4 bases removed from V and 7 bases from J, the gap between germline ends came to 14 bases. The CDR3 consists of 15 residues. In germline, CDR1 is PRHDT, CDR2 FYEKMQ (reference sequence). CDR3 residues: CASSSVGRGNSPLHF. For the CDR3, the DNA is TGTGCCAGCAGCTCCGTCGGCAGGGGCAATTCACCCCTCCACTTT. Using reference TRBV13 and TRBJ1-6 for the parts outside the CDR3, the full variable domain is AAGVIQSPRHLIKEKRETATLKCYPIPRHDTVYWYQQGPGQDPQFLISFYEKMQSDKGSIPDRFSAQQFSDYHSELNMSSLELGDSALYFCASSSVGRGNSPLHFGNGTRLTVT.

The chain couples TRBV2 to TRBJ2-3, with 12 bases aligning to TRBD2. Unmatched junction bases numbered 2, after V lost 6 bases and J lost 1 base. Germline CDR1 reads SNHLY; CDR2 reads FYNNEI. The CDR3 runs to 15 residues. CDR3 sequence (DNA): TGTGCCAGCAGCCGACTAGCGGGAGGCACAGATACGCAGTATTTT. Protein: CASSRLAGGTDTQYF.

The chain uses TRBV28 and TRBJ1-1, with D maybe TRBD1 (6 bases). Germline values: CDR1 MDHEN, CDR2 SYDVKM. The CDR3 is made up of 14 amino acids. The V and J ends lost 4 bases and 6 bases respectively, with 15 bases between them. In DNA, the CDR3 is TGTGCCAGCAGTTCGATAGGGGGAAGGGCTGAAGCTTTCTTT. This encodes CASSSIGGRAEAFF.

In its sample, this clone was seen once. The chain carries TRBV19 and TRBJ2-1, with D hard to call. The CDR3 totals 13 residues. Germline loops: CDR1 LNHDA, CDR2 SQIVND (reference sequence). Trimming cost V 2 bases and J 4 bases, with 6 bases left between them. CDR3 protein: CASSIMTYNEQFF. CDR3 nucleotides: TGTGCCAGTAGTATAATGACATACAATGAGCAGTTCTTC.

The chain employs TRBV7-3 and TRBJ2-2, with D unclear. The CDR3 covers 13 residues. The V end was cut by 5 bases, the J end by 5 bases, with 9 bases between. CDR1 SGHTA and CDR2 FQGTGA come from the germline V gene. This CDR3 reads CASSASVTGELFF. For the CDR3, the DNA is TGTGCCAGCAGCGCCTCGGTTACCGGGGAGCTGTTTTTT.

This sequence joins TRBV4-3 and TRBJ2-5; D is possibly TRBD2 (5 bases). Trimming cost V 1 base and J 5 bases, with 11 bases left between them. The CDR3 covers 14 residues. Germline V gives CDR1 LGHNA, CDR2 YSLEER. The CDR3 here is CASSQGGNFETQYF. The CDR3 region has the DNA TGCGCCAGCAGCCAAGGAGGGAATTTTGAGACCCAGTACTTC.

This chain links TRBV6-1 with TRBJ1-5; TRBD1 aligns across 8 bases. Germline CDR1 and CDR2: MNHNS and SASEGT. The V and J ends lost 1 base and 4 bases, in that order; junction bases with no gene match: 6. CDR3 length equals 16 residues. The CDR3 nucleotides read TGTGCCAGCAGTGAAGGGACAGGGTTGGGGAATCAGCCCCAGCATTTT. This sequence encodes CASSEGTGLGNQPQHF.

V and J are TRBV7-9 and TRBJ2-3, with 10 bases fitting TRBD2. The V and J ends lost 0 bases and 1 base, in that order; junction bases with no gene match: 10. The CDR3 spans 19 residues. Germline V gene lookup returns CDR1 SEHNR and CDR2 FQNEAQ (reference sequence). The CDR3, as DNA: TGTGCCAGCAGCTTAGCGCCCAGCGGGAGGGCCTGGGGCACAGATACGCAGTATTTT. Amino acids: CASSLAPSGRAWGTDTQYF.

This chain uses TRBV6-1 with TRBJ1-5; D is possibly TRBD1 (6 bases). Trimming took 0 bases from V and 4 from J, leaving 19 bases between them. CDR3 length: 18 amino acids. The germline V gene has CDR1 MNHNS and CDR2 SASEGT. CDR3 coding DNA: TGTGCCAGCAGTGAAGCCCGAACCTCAGGGGTCCGGAATCAGCCCCAGCATTTT. This gives the protein CASSEARTSGVRNQPQHF.

The V call is TRBV5-1, the J call TRBJ2-7; 8 positions agree with TRBD2. This CDR3 region has 14 residues. Germline V gene sequence: CDR1 SGHRS, CDR2 YFSETQ. Trimming took 4 bases from V and 5 from J; bases not matched to a gene: 8. The CDR3 DNA is TGCGCCAGCAGCGGGAGCGGGAGTTACCACGAGCAGTACTTC. It translates to CASSGSGSYHEQYF.

This chain joins TRBV27 and TRBJ1-6; no clear D. V lost 5 bases and J 7 bases, leaving 18 bases between the germline ends. The V gene's germline CDR1 is MNHEY and CDR2 SMNVEV (reference sequence). The CDR3 totals 16 residues. CDR3 bases: TGTGCCAGCAGTCCGACGACACGGGGTTGGAATTCACCCCTCCACTTT. This gives the protein CASSPTTRGWNSPLHF.

On this clone: At one of its ends the junction is not consistent with the germline gene, which may arise from a read error. V gene TRBV10-3 combines with J gene TRBJ2-5, with TRBD1 matching over 8 bases. This CDR3 is 17 amino acids long. Germline values: CDR1 ENHRY, CDR2 SYGVKD. The CDR3 reads CAISESATGTGQEAQYF. CDR3 coding DNA: TGTGCCATCAGTGAGTCAGCTACCGGGACAGGACAAGAGGCCCAGTACTTC.

V gene TRBV9 combines with J gene TRBJ1-1; 7 bases are shared with TRBD1. Germline CDR1 SGDLS, CDR2 YYNGEE. V dropped 4 bases and J dropped 7; count of bases not matched to a gene: 7. This CDR3 comprises 13 residues. The DNA of the CDR3 is TGTGCCAGCAGCCCCGGACAGGCGCTTGAAGCTTTCTTT. Protein product: CASSPGQALEAFF.

The CDR3 nucleotides are TGTGCCAGCAGCCCACAGGCAGGGAGGACTAGCGAGACCCAGTACTTC. Translating it yields CASSPQAGRTSETQYF. The chain employs TRBV14 and TRBJ2-5; the match to TRBD2 covers 8 bases. From germline, CDR1 is SGHDN and CDR2 FVKESK. After removal of 4 bases from V and 5 bases from J, the junction contained 12 bases not matched to a gene. The CDR3 runs 16 residues.

The V call is TRBV6-5, the J call TRBJ2-7; weak D call: TRBD2 (5 bases). V shed 2 bases and J shed 0 bases, with 8 bases lying between them. Germline lookup yields CDR1 MNHEY and CDR2 SVGAGI. This CDR3 is built from 14 residues. CDR3 bases: TGTGCCAGCAGTTACGGACGGGGCTCCTACGAGCAGTACTTC. The encoded protein is CASSYGRGSYEQYF.